What follows are 28 T cell receptor beta chains derived from one specimen sequenced in a study of cytomegalovirus exposure and HLA in healthy donors (TCRdb year 2017). Library preparation employed the immunoSEQ multiplex PCR assay. For the multiplex PCR, a mixture combining 60 forward primers for TCR Vbeta segments and 13 reverse primers for TCR Jbeta segments was used. As stored in TCRdb, this immuneACCESS dataset retains in-frame rearrangements with V and J assigned. A fraction of the clones does not appear; measured against another copy, unresolved V genes explain less than half of the discrepancy, and the remainder lacks a known reason. Across this sample there are a few hundred thousand clones, with roughly four fifths seen only once. The top ten constitute more than 1.3% of the sample. The source material was PBMCs. Every receptor here comes from a girl between 5 and 17 years old in good health and CMV-seronegative.

The rearrangement uses TRBV29-1 and TRBJ2-7, with TRBD2 matching 8 bases. The CDR3 has 13 residues. J was trimmed by 4 bases and V by 7 bases; bases with no gene match: 9. The V gene's germline CDR1 is SQVTM and CDR2 ANQGSEA. This CDR3 is CSAETSEGYEQYF. CDR3 DNA: TGCAGCGCTGAGACTAGCGAGGGGTACGAGCAGTACTTC.

The V gene is TRBV7-2, the J gene TRBJ1-4, with D perhaps TRBD1 (6 bases). Trimming pared 5 bases from V and 5 bases from J, leaving 18 bases between. CDR1 is SGHTA and CDR2 is FQGNSA in the germline V gene. This CDR3 spans 16 amino acids. The CDR3 is CASSPLGGGRNEKLFF. In DNA form, the CDR3 reads TGTGCCAGCAGCCCCCTAGGGGGGGGCCGGAATGAAAAACTGTTTTTT.

This rearrangement joins TRBV9 to TRBJ2-1; 10 bases are shared with TRBD1. Germline lookup yields CDR1 SGDLS and CDR2 YYNGEE. V gave up 4 bases and J gave up 4 bases; unmatched junction bases: 8. The CDR3 extends over 16 amino acids. As DNA, the CDR3 is TGTGCCAGCAGCATCCGGGGGGACAGGGGTTACAATGAGCAGTTCTTC. It is translated as CASSIRGDRGYNEQFF.

This rearrangement joins TRBV2 to TRBJ1-1; 8 positions match TRBD1. The J segment lost 5 bases and the V segment lost 5 bases, leaving 7 bases of the junction unmatched. The CDR3 runs to 14 residues. Per germline, CDR1 SNHLY and CDR2 FYNNEI. The CDR3 region is CASSFTGGLTEAFF. As DNA, the CDR3 is TGTGCCAGCAGTTTTACAGGGGGGTTAACTGAAGCTTTCTTT.

The genes are TRBV30 and TRBJ2-1; 7 bases are shared with TRBD1. Losses at the gene ends were 4 bases for V and 0 bases for J; bases not matched to a gene: 6. From germline, CDR1 is GTSNPN and CDR2 SVGIG (reference sequence). The CDR3 covers 15 residues. This CDR3 reads CAWTGGSSSYNEQFF. As DNA, the CDR3 is TGTGCCTGGACAGGGGGAAGCAGCTCCTACAATGAGCAGTTCTTC.

The CDR3 DNA reads as TGTGCCAGTGGAGGGTGGGCTGTTGCTGAAGCTTTCTTT. Translating gives CASGGWAVAEAFF. This chain uses TRBV27 with TRBJ1-1; D call uncertain. This CDR3 is 13 amino acids long. Trimming cost V 9 bases and J 6 bases, with 17 bases left between them. Per the germline V gene, CDR1 is MNHEY and CDR2 is SMNVEV (reference sequence).

The chain has TRBV19 and TRBJ2-4, with TRBD1 as a possible D gene (5 bases). The CDR3 length is 13 residues. CDR1 is LNHDA, CDR2 SQIVND, per germline (reference sequence). The V end was cut by 3 bases, the J end by 4 bases, with 7 bases between. DNA for the CDR3: TGTGCCAGTAGTATTGGGGCTAAAAACATTCAGTACTTC. Its translation: CASSIGAKNIQYF.

The V gene is TRBV28, the J gene TRBJ2-7; 8 bases map to TRBD2. With 3 bases clipped from V and 0 bases from J, the junction kept 4 bases outside the gene matches. The germline gives CDR1 MDHEN, CDR2 SYDVKM. CDR3 length: 15 amino acids. The CDR3 is CASSLGGRSSYEQYF. CDR3 bases: TGTGCCAGCAGTTTGGGCGGGAGGAGCTCCTACGAGCAGTACTTC. Full variable domain (remainder filled in from reference TRBV28 and TRBJ2-7): DVKVTQSSRYLVKRTGEKVFLECVQDMDHENMFWYRQDPGLGLRLIYFSYDVKMKEKGDIPEGYSVSREKKERFSLILESASTNQTSMYLCASSLGGRSSYEQYFGPGTRLTVT.

This chain joins TRBV4-2 and TRBJ1-5, with 11 bases identical to TRBD1. With 6 bases clipped from V and 6 bases from J, the junction kept 4 bases outside the gene matches. This CDR3 has 14 residues. Germline V gives CDR1 LGHNA, CDR2 YNFKEQ. CDR3 nucleotides: TGTGCCAGCAGGAGGACAGGGGGCCGTCAGCCCCAGCATTTT. It is translated as CASRRTGGRQPQHF.

In this sample, this clone turned up once. This rearrangement joins TRBV18 to TRBJ2-5; no definite D call. CDR3 length: 15 residues. Germline CDR1 reads KGHSH; CDR2 reads LQKENI. V shed 2 bases and J shed 3 bases, with 13 bases lying between them. The CDR3 DNA reads TGTGCCAGCTCACCATCCAGGTTGGCCGAAGAGACCCAGTACTTC. Its protein is CASSPSRLAEETQYF.

This clone occurred once. Within the sample, other DNA sequences also encode this same CDR3. The chain has TRBV19 and TRBJ2-7, with TRBD1 matching 7 bases. V trimming: 6 bases; J trimming: 2 bases; junction bases outside the gene matches: 7. The CDR3 runs 14 residues. CDR1 is LNHDA, CDR2 SQIVND, per germline (reference sequence). The CDR3 here is CASSVNRGPYEQYF. CDR3 coding DNA: TGTGCCAGTAGCGTAAACAGGGGCCCCTACGAGCAGTACTTC.

This clone has only one observation. The gene calls are TRBV28 and TRBJ1-4, with 8 bases aligning to TRBD1. There are 16 residues in the CDR3. Germline CDR1 MDHEN, CDR2 SYDVKM. J was trimmed by 8 bases and V by 6 bases; bases with no gene match: 14. The CDR3 here is CASSLTGASPIEKLFF. The CDR3 bases are TGTGCCAGCAGCCTGACAGGGGCCTCACCGATAGAAAAACTGTTTTTT.

V and J are TRBV7-3 and TRBJ1-1; TRBD1 is a possible D gene (6 bases). CDR1 is SGHTA and CDR2 is FQGTGA in the germline V gene. The CDR3 has 13 amino acids. Deletions cut 5 bases from V and 1 base from J, with 8 bases between. The CDR3 region is CASSTQGNTEAFF. CDR3 bases: TGTGCCAGCAGCACACAGGGGAACACTGAAGCTTTCTTT.

The V gene is TRBV19, the J gene TRBJ2-1; maybe TRBD1 (5 bases). V was shortened by 6 bases and J by 4 bases, with 13 bases between the two germline ends. Germline V gene sequence: CDR1 LNHDA, CDR2 SQIVND (reference sequence). This CDR3 spans 14 amino acids. CDR3 residues: CASRGEGVYNEQFF. Here the CDR3 DNA reads TGTGCCAGTAGGGGTGAAGGGGTTTACAATGAGCAGTTCTTC.

The chain joins TRBV28 to TRBJ1-1; TRBD1 aligns across 7 bases. The germline V gene encodes CDR1 MDHEN and CDR2 SYDVKM. V shed 7 bases and J 0 bases; nucleotides not matched to a gene: 5. This CDR3 spans 14 amino acids. The CDR3 loop reads CASTLTGMNTEAFF. The CDR3 bases are TGTGCCAGCACCCTGACAGGGATGAACACTGAAGCTTTCTTT.

The V gene is TRBV7-2, the J gene TRBJ1-4; 7 positions agree with TRBD1. Per the germline V gene, CDR1 is SGHTA and CDR2 is FQGNSA. This CDR3 region has 16 residues. V lost 5 bases, J lost 2 bases, and 8 bases stayed unmatched. The CDR3 loop reads CASSTGTVGTNEKLFF. CDR3 nucleotides: TGTGCCAGCAGCACCGGGACAGTTGGGACTAATGAAAAACTGTTTTTT.

The chain employs TRBV7-9 and TRBJ1-2, with D uncertain. With 6 bases removed from V and 8 bases from J, the gap between germline ends came to 13 bases. This CDR3 comprises 12 residues. The germline CDR1 and CDR2 sequences are SEHNR and FQNEAQ (reference sequence). The CDR3 DNA sequence: TGTGCCAGCAGGTTGGGAGGGCACGGCTACACCTTC. Its protein is CASRLGGHGYTF.

The J gene is TRBJ1-1, the V gene TRBV7-2, with a possible D match to TRBD1 (6 bases). This CDR3 is built from 15 residues. CDR1 and CDR2 (germline): SGHTA, FQGNSA. V lost 2 bases to trimming and J lost 5 bases, with 15 bases between them. The CDR3 bases are TGTGCCAGCAGCTTAATGGGGGCCTTGAGGACTGAAGCTTTCTTT. It codes for CASSLMGALRTEAFF.

J is TRBJ1-2 and V is TRBV27; 7 nucleotides agree with TRBD1. The V gene's germline CDR1 is MNHEY and CDR2 SMNVEV (reference sequence). The V and J ends lost 2 bases and 5 bases, in that order; junction bases with no gene match: 5. This CDR3 contains 14 residues. The CDR3 DNA is TGTGCCAGCAGTTTAGACAGGGTATCGTATGGCTACACCTTC. Protein product: CASSLDRVSYGYTF.

The chain carries TRBV7-2 and TRBJ2-1, with 8 bases identical to TRBD2. The CDR3 length is 16 residues. The ends lost 5 bases at V and 5 bases at J; junction bases unmatched: 11. From germline, CDR1 is SGHTA and CDR2 FQGNSA. This CDR3 is CASSGLSSGGHNEQFF. In DNA, the CDR3 is TGTGCCAGCAGCGGACTTTCAAGCGGGGGTCACAATGAGCAGTTCTTC. Looking up the rest from reference TRBV7-2 and TRBJ2-1 gives the full variable domain: GAGVSQSPSNKVTEKGKDVELRCDPISGHTALYWYRQSLGQGLEFLIYFQGNSAPDKSGLPSDRFSAERTGGSVSTLTIQRTQQEDSAVYLCASSGLSSGGHNEQFFGPGTRLTVL.

The J gene is TRBJ1-2, the V gene TRBV6-6; 7 bases map to TRBD1. Germline V gene lookup returns CDR1 MNHNY and CDR2 SVGAGI (reference sequence). The CDR3 loop spans 16 amino acids. Losses at the gene ends were 0 bases for V and 5 bases for J; bases not matched to a gene: 9. The CDR3 here is CASSYSTFSGGYGYTF. The CDR3 region has the DNA TGTGCCAGCAGTTACTCGACGTTTTCAGGGGGGTATGGCTACACCTTC.

A single count supports this clone. This chain joins TRBV5-4 and TRBJ1-3; perhaps TRBD1 as D (6 bases). V was shortened by 4 bases and J by 2 bases, with 10 bases between the two germline ends. CDR1 is SGHNT, CDR2 YYREEE, per germline (reference sequence). This CDR3 has 14 amino acids. The CDR3 nucleotides are TGTGCCAGCAGCCCAGGGGTGGCTGGAAACACCATATATTTT. Encoded protein: CASSPGVAGNTIYF.

About this clone: This same CDR3 is encoded by further DNA sequences in the sample. The chain couples TRBV5-1 to TRBJ1-4; weak D call: TRBD1 (5 bases). This CDR3 has 14 amino acids. V lost 0 bases and J lost 7, with 10 bases in between. Germline V lookup: CDR1 SGHRS, CDR2 YFSETQ. The CDR3 DNA is TGCGCCAGCAGCTTGGGGCAGGGAGGTGAAAAACTGTTTTTT. The encoded protein is CASSLGQGGEKLFF.

CDR3: CASSPLSATNEKLFF. CDR3 nucleotides: TGTGCCAGCAGCCCCCTGTCTGCAACTAATGAAAAACTGTTTTTT. The chain joins TRBV4-2 to TRBJ1-4; D unclear. The CDR3 loop spans 15 amino acids. V was pared by 4 bases and J by 0 bases, with 9 bases between. Germline V lookup: CDR1 LGHNA, CDR2 YNFKEQ.

The rearrangement links TRBV5-1 to TRBJ2-5; D call uncertain. In germline, CDR1 is SGHRS, CDR2 YFSETQ. Trimming removed 2 bases from V and 3 bases from J, with 5 bases in between. CDR3 size: 12 residues. The CDR3 loop is CASSFRKETQYF. DNA for the CDR3: TGCGCCAGCAGCTTCCGTAAAGAGACCCAGTACTTC. The variable domain in full, with the rest retrieved from reference TRBV5-1 and TRBJ2-5, is KAGVTQTPRYLIKTRGQQVTLSCSPISGHRSVSWYQQTPGQGLQFLFEYFSETQRNKGNFPGRFSGRQFSNSRSEMNVSTLELGDSALYLCASSFRKETQYFGPGTRLLVL.

The genes are TRBV9 and TRBJ1-2; 9 nucleotides line up with TRBD1. Per germline, CDR1 SGDLS and CDR2 YYNGEE. The CDR3 loop spans 17 amino acids. V dropped 0 bases and J dropped 2; count of bases not matched to a gene: 8. For the CDR3, the DNA is TGTGCCAGCAGCGTAGCTTTCGGGACAGGGCAAAACTATGGCTACACCTTC. It specifies CASSVAFGTGQNYGYTF.

The gene calls are TRBV20-1 and TRBJ2-1, with D possibly being TRBD2 (7 bases). The CDR3 runs to 11 residues. The germline V gene has CDR1 DFQATT and CDR2 SNEGSKA (reference sequence). Trimming removed 7 bases from V and 8 bases from J, with 12 bases in between. CDR3: CSGGGGDEQFF. The CDR3 bases are TGCAGTGGGGGGGGCGGAGATGAGCAGTTCTTC.

The chain has TRBV28 and TRBJ2-5; weak D call: TRBD2 (6 bases). The V end lost 7 bases, the J end lost 4 bases, and 13 bases lay between the germline ends. The V gene's germline CDR1 is MDHEN and CDR2 SYDVKM. The CDR3 contains 13 residues. CDR3 bases: TGTGCCAGCATGGGAGGAGGTGGAGAGACCCAGTACTTC. It yields the protein CASMGGGGETQYF. Full variable domain (outside the CDR3, taken from reference TRBV28 and TRBJ2-5): DVKVTQSSRYLVKRTGEKVFLECVQDMDHENMFWYRQDPGLGLRLIYFSYDVKMKEKGDIPEGYSVSREKKERFSLILESASTNQTSMYLCASMGGGGETQYFGPGTRLLVL.